These 21 T cell receptor beta chains were all obtained from the same sample, sequenced in a study of graft-versus-host responses after intestinal transplantation. The method was immunoSEQ multiplex PCR; TCRdb's version includes in-frame clones alone and lacks a portion of them. The data contain approximately 12,000 clones, approximately 88% of them seen just once; the ten biggest clones take up 6.5% to 9.5%. Sequencing used PBMCs, obtained around 320 days after intestinal transplant. Source of these receptors: a human patient who received an intestinal transplant, so some T cells may come from the graft donor.

This clone was observed a single time. The V and J genes are TRBV5-6 and TRBJ1-2; D is unresolved. V was pared by 0 bases and J by 4 bases, with 7 bases between. This CDR3 is built from 13 residues. Looked up from germline, CDR1 is SGHDT and CDR2 is YYEEEE. The CDR3 is CASSLEGFYGYTF. Here the CDR3 DNA reads TGTGCCAGCAGCTTGGAGGGTTTCTATGGCTACACCTTC.

The rearrangement uses TRBV9 and TRBJ1-2; D unclear. CDR1 SGDLS and CDR2 YYNGEE come from the germline V gene. This CDR3 contains 15 residues. The V end lost 0 bases, the J end lost 3 bases, and 12 bases lay between the germline ends. This CDR3 reads CASSVDPWEDYGYTF. In DNA form, the CDR3 reads TGTGCCAGCAGCGTAGACCCTTGGGAAGACTATGGCTACACCTTC. The entire variable domain, with the rest obtained from reference TRBV9 and TRBJ1-2, is as follows: DSGVTQTPKHLITATGQRVTLRCSPRSGDLSVYWYQQSLDQGLQFLIQYYNGEERAKGNILERFSAQQFPDLHSELNLSSLELGDSALYFCASSVDPWEDYGYTFGSGTRLTVV.

This chain's CDR3 is CASSEEAGVSYEQYF. The DNA for the CDR3 is TGTGCCAGCAGTGAAGAGGCGGGAGTGTCCTACGAGCAGTACTTC. The V and J genes are TRBV2 and TRBJ2-7; TRBD2 agrees at 7 bases. V lost 1 base and J lost 1; bases outside the gene matches: 4. The length of the CDR3 is 15 residues. Germline V gene sequence: CDR1 SNHLY, CDR2 FYNNEI.

The chain joins TRBV28 to TRBJ2-3, with D perhaps matching TRBD1 (5 bases). The CDR3 spans 15 residues. Trimming removed 3 bases at V and 0 bases at J, with 10 bases between. The germline V gene encodes CDR1 MDHEN and CDR2 SYDVKM. The CDR3 loop reads CASSLKGYSTDTQYF. The DNA of the CDR3 is TGTGCCAGCAGTTTGAAGGGGTATAGCACAGATACGCAGTATTTT. The full variable domain, in which reference TRBV28 and TRBJ2-3 provide the parts outside the CDR3, is DVKVTQSSRYLVKRTGEKVFLECVQDMDHENMFWYRQDPGLGLRLIYFSYDVKMKEKGDIPEGYSVSREKKERFSLILESASTNQTSMYLCASSLKGYSTDTQYFGPGTRLTVL.

Notes on this clone: Additional DNA sequences in this sample encode the identical CDR3. This chain joins TRBV19 and TRBJ2-7; D gene ambiguous. The CDR3 sequence is 13 residues long. Trimming shortened V by 3 bases and J by 0 bases, and 6 bases separated the two germline ends. Germline loops: CDR1 LNHDA, CDR2 SQIVND (reference sequence). The CDR3 coding sequence is TGTGCCAGTAGTATTGGTCGCTCCTACGAGCAGTACTTC. It codes for CASSIGRSYEQYF. Supplemented by reference TRBV19 and TRBJ2-7, the full variable domain reads DGGITQSPKYLFRKEGQNVTLSCEQNLNHDAMYWYRQDPGQGLRLIYYSQIVNDFQKGDIAEGYSVSREKKESFPLTVTSAQKNPTAFYLCASSIGRSYEQYFGPGTRLTVT.

V gene TRBV6-1 combines with J gene TRBJ1-1; the match to TRBD1 covers 7 bases. V lost 2 bases and J lost 0; bases outside the gene matches: 3. Looked up from germline, CDR1 is MNHNS and CDR2 is SASEGT. The CDR3 spans 15 residues. CDR3 protein: CASSEQGVLNTEAFF. The CDR3 DNA is TGTGCCAGCAGTGAACAGGGGGTGTTGAACACTGAAGCTTTCTTT.

This clone turned up a few times. The rearrangement joins TRBV19 to TRBJ1-5, with 8 bases aligning to TRBD1. Germline assignment: CDR1 LNHDA and CDR2 SQIVND (reference sequence). The V segment lost 7 bases and the J segment 7 bases; nucleotides outside the gene matches: 12. This CDR3 is 15 amino acids long. Here the CDR3 DNA reads TGTGCCAGTACCTACGCTCAGGGGGCAGGACAGCCCCAGCATTTT. It translates to CASTYAQGAGQPQHF.

The J gene is TRBJ1-2, the V gene TRBV28; 7 bases are shared with TRBD1. J lost 1 base, V lost 6 bases, and 11 bases had no gene match. Germline lookup yields CDR1 MDHEN and CDR2 SYDVKM. The CDR3 has 16 residues. Here the CDR3 reads CASRNRGFVGNYGYTF. The CDR3 region has the DNA TGTGCCAGCAGGAACAGGGGCTTTGTGGGTAACTATGGCTACACCTTC.

The chain carries TRBV5-4 and TRBJ2-5; 11 bases map to TRBD1. Germline V gene lookup returns CDR1 SGHNT and CDR2 YYREEE (reference sequence). CDR3 length: 15 amino acids. V lost 6 bases, J lost 5 bases, and 9 bases stayed unmatched. The CDR3 nucleotides are TGTGCCAGCACCCGGACAGGGGGCGCGGGGGAGACCCAGTACTTC. Amino acids: CASTRTGGAGETQYF.

The chain employs TRBV7-6 and TRBJ2-7; D is perhaps TRBD1 or TRBD2 (5 bases each). The CDR3 contains 15 residues. The germline V and J ends were trimmed by 1 base and 6 bases, with 16 bases remaining between them. Germline CDR1 SGHVS, CDR2 FNYEAQ. The CDR3 here is CASSLEAAGTAEQYF. The CDR3, as DNA: TGTGCCAGCAGCTTAGAGGCGGCAGGGACGGCCGAGCAGTACTTC.

V gene TRBV28 combines with J gene TRBJ2-1; 7 bases line up with TRBD2. The ends lost 6 bases at V and 2 bases at J; junction bases unmatched: 13. CDR1 is MDHEN and CDR2 is SYDVKM in the germline V gene. This CDR3 is 17 amino acids long. The DNA for the CDR3 is TGTGCCAGCAGAGTACCTATGGATAGCGGGCCCTACAATGAGCAGTTCTTC. Translated: CASRVPMDSGPYNEQFF.

The genes are TRBV10-3 and TRBJ1-5; D might be TRBD1 (6 bases). CDR1 is ENHRY, CDR2 SYGVKD, per germline. The CDR3 sequence is 14 residues long. Trimming took off 3 bases at V and 7 bases at J, with 13 bases between the two ends. The CDR3 DNA reads as TGTGCCATCAGTGACACAGGGACTCGCCAGCCCCAGCATTTT. This translates into CAISDTGTRQPQHF.

The gene calls are TRBV5-1 and TRBJ2-6, with 8 nucleotides matching TRBD1. The CDR3 is made up of 18 amino acids. After removal of 0 bases from V and 0 bases from J, the junction contained 5 bases not matched to a gene. Germline V lookup: CDR1 SGHRS, CDR2 YFSETQ. CDR3 DNA: TGCGCCAGCAGCTTGGTGAGGACAGGGAGCTCTGGGGCCAACGTCCTGACTTTC. Encoded protein: CASSLVRTGSSGANVLTF.

This clone appeared a single time. The chain combines TRBV6-1 with TRBJ2-3; 7 bases are shared with TRBD2. Germline V CDR1 and CDR2: MNHNS, SASEGT. This CDR3 is 16 amino acids long. V shed 1 base, J shed 4 bases, and the junction held 8 bases outside the gene matches. Here the CDR3 reads CASSEGQGGGADTQYF. The DNA of the CDR3 is TGTGCCAGCAGTGAAGGCCAGGGTGGGGGGGCAGATACGCAGTATTTT.

This clone occurred a few times. The genes are TRBV27 and TRBJ2-1; 9 bases fit TRBD1. This CDR3 is 14 amino acids long. Germline assignment: CDR1 MNHEY and CDR2 SMNVEV (reference sequence). J gave up 6 bases and V 5 bases, and 5 bases lay outside the gene matches. The chain's CDR3 is CASSLRTGANEQFF. The CDR3 DNA sequence: TGTGCCAGCAGTCTCCGGACAGGGGCCAATGAGCAGTTCTTC.

The genes are TRBV7-2 and TRBJ2-7, with a weak D call TRBD2 (6 bases). Germline CDR1 and CDR2: SGHTA and FQGNSA. CDR3 length equals 14 residues. Trimming shortened V by 5 bases and J by 3 bases, and 14 bases separated the two germline ends. The CDR3 sequence: CASSNRDLGYEQYF. As DNA, the CDR3 is TGTGCCAGCAGCAATAGGGACTTGGGCTACGAGCAGTACTTC.

The chain combines TRBV5-4 with TRBJ2-2; 11 bases match TRBD2. J gave up 6 bases and V 3 bases, and 4 bases lay outside the gene matches. Germline V gene lookup returns CDR1 SGHNT and CDR2 YYREEE (reference sequence). The CDR3 has 15 residues. Here the CDR3 DNA reads TGTGCCAGCAGCTCACTAGCGGGAGTGGCCGGGGAGCTGTTTTTT. Translated, it gives CASSSLAGVAGELFF.

This chain connects TRBV6-1 to TRBJ2-3; D might be TRBD2 (6 bases). CDR1 is MNHNS, CDR2 SASEGT, per germline. The V gene lost 0 bases and the J gene lost 8 bases, with 9 bases spanning the gap. This CDR3 has 13 residues. In DNA form, the CDR3 reads TGTGCCAGCAGTGAAGCAGGAGCGGGTACGCAGTATTTT. Amino acid sequence: CASSEAGAGTQYF.

The V and J genes are TRBV7-9 and TRBJ1-1; weak D call: TRBD1 (5 bases). Germline assignment: CDR1 SEHNR and CDR2 FQNEAQ (reference sequence). The CDR3 is 14 amino acids. Deletions cut 1 base from V and 5 bases from J, with 11 bases between. This chain's CDR3 is CASSLGEGLTEAFF. In DNA form, the CDR3 reads TGTGCCAGCAGCTTAGGGGAGGGGCTGACTGAAGCTTTCTTT.

V and J are TRBV29-1 and TRBJ1-1; possible D gene TRBD1, 5 bases. V was clipped by 4 bases and J by 1 base, with 10 bases between them. This CDR3 comprises 13 residues. Germline-derived CDR1 and CDR2 are SQVTM and ANQGSEA. CDR3 nucleotide sequence: TGCAGCGTTGTTGACAGCCCGAACACTGAAGCTTTCTTT. It is translated as CSVVDSPNTEAFF. Full variable domain (remainder filled in from reference TRBV29-1 and TRBJ1-1): SAVISQKPSRDICQRGTSLTIQCQVDSQVTMMFWYRQQPGQSLTLIATANQGSEATYESGFVIDKFPISRPNLTFSTLTVSNMSPEDSSIYLCSVVDSPNTEAFFGQGTRLTVV.

CDR3 bases: TGTGCCAGAAGCTTGGCGGGACTAGCGGGAGCCTACAATGAGCAGTTCTTC. Translated: CARSLAGLAGAYNEQFF. The rearrangement uses TRBV5-3 and TRBJ2-1; 14 bases match TRBD2. TRBV5-3 is designated an ORF whose function remains uncertain. The V gene end was trimmed by 0 bases and the J gene end by 2 bases; junction bases not matched to a gene: 1. The CDR3 loop spans 17 amino acids.